This TCR beta chain came from a study of blood T cell repertoires in COVID-19. V lost 2 bases and J 0 bases, leaving 11 bases between the germline ends. The germline gives CDR1 LNHDA, CDR2 SQIVND (reference sequence). CDR3 length: 17 residues. Using immunoSEQ multiplex PCR, the repertoire was profiled, and TCRdb retains in-frame clones only, with some absent. Of 28,000 or so clones detected, roughly 88% appear once; the ten largest clones hold roughly 26%. This chain connects TRBV19 to TRBJ2-6; weak D call: TRBD1 (5 bases). Source material: peripheral blood. The TCR comes from a human donor in a cohort sampled during active COVID-19. CDR3 sequence: CASSIQGSLSGANVLTF. DNA of the CDR3: TGTGCCAGTAGTATACAGGGTTCTCTCTCTGGGGCCAACGTCCTGACTTTC.